This TCR beta chain was sequenced during a study of control samples from healthy donors and cancer patients. This clone has only a few counts. Here immunoSEQ multiplex PCR was the method, and the copy in TCRdb shows in-frame clones only, minus some. This table has 150,000 or so clones, around 90% appearing once. Per germline, CDR1 SGHRS and CDR2 YFSETQ. Germline trimming cut 3 bases from V and 8 bases from J; bases unmatched to any gene: 4. The length of the CDR3 is 12 residues. This chain uses TRBV5-1 with TRBJ2-5, with TRBD2 identical over 7 bases. This receptor was taken from a man aged 18 to 29 in good health. Sequenced input: blood. The CDR3 bases are TGCGCCAGCAGCTCGGGGGGAGATACCCAGTACTTC. This encodes CASSSGGDTQYF.